The 10 T cell receptor delta chains presented below share a single source sample, sequenced in a study of gamma-delta T cells after stem cell transplantation. TCRdb reprocessed the RT-PCR reads through CATT. The table has over a thousand delta-chain clones, roughly 2.3% seen once; the top ten hold 25% to 40%. Material: gamma-delta T cells. Source of these receptors: a human donor. It is not recorded whose cells these are; they may come from a transplant donor.

This clone appeared a few times. A read error likely explains why the TCRdb protein, taken from a much larger clone, differs from this DNA's translation at residue 9; the protein shown is translated from the DNA. The V call is TRDV2, the J call TRDJ1, with D unclear. The V and J ends lost 0 bases and 4 bases respectively, with 20 bases between them. CDR3 length: 17 residues. Germline values: CDR1 GEAIGNYY, CDR2 EKD. This CDR3 reads CACDTVLRRPQNDKLIF. CDR3 in DNA: TGTGCCTGTGACACCGTCCTCCGTCGCCCGCAAAACGATAAACTCATCTTT.

On this clone itself: A far larger clone is a single base away, which makes a read error likely. Other DNA sequences in this specimen translate into the identical CDR3. V and J are TRDV2 and TRDJ1; D might be TRDD2 (6 bases). With 3 bases removed from V and 1 base from J, the gap between germline ends came to 17 bases. This CDR3 is built from 16 residues. Per the germline V gene, CDR1 is GEAIGNYY and CDR2 is EKD. CDR3 region: CACDYAAFPSTDKLIF. The CDR3, as DNA: TGTGCCTGTGACTATGCAGCCTTCCCCTCCACCGATAAACTCATCTTT.

This clone was seen a handful of times. The protein TCRdb lists belongs to a much larger clone and differs from this DNA's translation at residue 4, which points to a read error; the protein shown is made from the DNA. The chain uses TRDV2 and TRDJ1; 12 bases map to TRDD3. Germline trimming cut 5 bases from V and 0 bases from J; bases unmatched to any gene: 12. Germline lookup yields CDR1 GEAIGNYY and CDR2 EKD. This CDR3 comprises 18 residues. CDR3 sequence reads: CACGNVLGDTKNTDKLIF. The CDR3 DNA reads TGTGCCTGTGGCAATGTACTGGGGGATACTAAGAACACCGATAAACTCATCTTT.

This clone has a handful of counts. TCRdb has a much larger clone's protein, which differs at residue 14 from the translation of this DNA, likely because of a read error; what is shown is the protein translated from the DNA. V is TRDV2 and J is TRDJ3, with D possibly matching TRDD3 (6 bases). Germline-derived CDR1 and CDR2 are GEAIGNYY and EKD. This CDR3 is 20 amino acids long. The CDR3 DNA sequence: TGTGCCTGTGACCGAACTTCCGGGGGACTGAGCTCCTGGGGCACCCGACAGATGTTTTTC. Translation gives CACDRTSGGLSSWGTRQMFF.

A note on this clone: It is likely a read error: a sequence one base away is far more abundant. The sample has other DNA sequences that encode this CDR3 too. The chain employs TRDV2 and TRDJ1; 11 bases are a match to TRDD3. This CDR3 contains 18 residues. Germline loops: CDR1 GEAIGNYY, CDR2 EKD. The CDR3 nucleotides read TGTGCCTGTGACCCACTGGGGGATAATTCTCGGCGATCCGATAAGCTCATCTTT. Its protein product is CACDPLGDNSRRSDKLIF.

The chain combines TRDV2 with TRDJ1, with 9 bases fitting TRDD3. This CDR3 is 21 amino acids long. Germline V gene lookup returns CDR1 GEAIGNYY and CDR2 EKD. The V segment lost 0 bases and the J segment 0 bases; nucleotides outside the gene matches: 19. The CDR3 DNA sequence: TGTGCCTGTGACACCGTAAGCGGGGGATACTCTTTGCGAGGGAACACCGATAAACTCATCTTT. Protein product: CACDTVSGGYSLRGNTDKLIF.

Regarding this clone: Since a far larger clone is one base different, this is likely a read error. The chain is built from TRDV2 and TRDJ1, with TRDD3 matching 8 bases. The CDR3 is made up of 18 amino acids. Germline CDR1 is GEAIGNYY and CDR2 is EKD. The CDR3 DNA reads as TGTGCCTGTGGCACCGTCCTGGGGGAACCCACGTACACCGATAAACTCATCTTT. It yields the protein CACGTVLGEPTYTDKLIF.

Remarks on this clone: The TCRdb protein, from a much larger clone, departs from this DNA's translation at residue 13, likely by read error; the protein shown derives from the DNA. This chain links TRDV2 with TRDJ1; 9 bases are a match to TRDD3. CDR3 length: 15 residues. The germline V gene has CDR1 GEAIGNYY and CDR2 EKD. The CDR3 region is CACDPLGEYTDKPIF. The CDR3 coding sequence is TGTGCCTGTGACCCACTGGGGGAGTACACCGATAAACCCATCTTT.

This clone was counted between two and nine times. TCRdb assigns this DNA the protein of a much larger clone, which departs from its translation at residue 11; this likely reflects a read error, and the protein shown comes from translating the DNA. V gene TRDV2 combines with J gene TRDJ3, with D possibly TRDD3 on 6 matching bases. The germline gives CDR1 GEAIGNYY, CDR2 EKD. This CDR3 has 17 amino acids. CDR3 residues: CACAAVMGSWGTRQMFF. CDR3 DNA sequence: TGTGCCTGTGCCGCCGTGATGGGCTCCTGGGGCACCCGACAGATGTTTTTC.

This clone was seen more than once but under ten times. With only one base between it and a far larger clone, this is likely a read error. Other DNA sequences in this specimen translate into the identical CDR3. The chain joins TRDV2 to TRDJ1; the match to TRDD3 covers 10 bases. The CDR3 contains 18 residues. Germline V gene sequence: CDR1 GEAIGNYY, CDR2 EKD. The DNA for the CDR3 is TGTGCCTGTGACACCGTCGGGGGGATACGACGTTACACCGACAAACTCATCTTT. This sequence encodes CACDTVGGIRRYTDKLIF.